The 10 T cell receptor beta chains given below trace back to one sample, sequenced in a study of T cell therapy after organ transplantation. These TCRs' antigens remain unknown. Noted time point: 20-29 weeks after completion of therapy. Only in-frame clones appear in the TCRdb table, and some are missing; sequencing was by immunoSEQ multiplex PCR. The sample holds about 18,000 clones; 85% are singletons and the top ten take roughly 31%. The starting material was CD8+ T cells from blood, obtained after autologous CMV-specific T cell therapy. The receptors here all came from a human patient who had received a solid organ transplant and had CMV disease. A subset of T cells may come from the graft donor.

The CDR3 DNA reads TGTGCCAGCTCACCAGATAGTAATCGGGGACACTACCTAGATGGCTACACCTTC. This codes for CASSPDSNRGHYLDGYTF. The chain is built from TRBV18 and TRBJ1-2, with D possibly being TRBD1 (6 bases). V dropped 2 bases and J dropped 6 bases, with 25 bases sitting between them. The CDR3 has 18 residues. Germline values: CDR1 KGHSH, CDR2 LQKENI.

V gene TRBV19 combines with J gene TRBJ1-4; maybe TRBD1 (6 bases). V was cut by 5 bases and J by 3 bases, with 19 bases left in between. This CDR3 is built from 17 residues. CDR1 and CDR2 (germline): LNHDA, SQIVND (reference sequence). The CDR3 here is CASSPQQQGRANEKLFF. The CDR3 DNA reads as TGTGCCAGTAGTCCTCAACAACAGGGTCGGGCTAATGAAAAACTGTTTTTT.

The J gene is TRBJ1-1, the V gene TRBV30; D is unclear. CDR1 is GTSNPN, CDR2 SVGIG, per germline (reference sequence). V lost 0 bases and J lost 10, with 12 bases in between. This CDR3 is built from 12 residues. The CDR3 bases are TGTGCCTGGAGTGTACGGAGGCAGTTAGCTTTCTTT. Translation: CAWSVRRQLAFF.

The CDR3 region is CASSPGQSLFF. The CDR3 nucleotides read TGCGCCAGCAGCCCCGGACAGTCTCTGTTTTTT. The chain is built from TRBV5-1 and TRBJ1-4; possible D gene TRBD1, 6 bases. CDR1 is SGHRS and CDR2 is YFSETQ in the germline V gene. CDR3 length equals 11 residues. V lost 4 bases and J 14 bases, leaving 12 bases between the germline ends. Variable domain in full (rest from reference TRBV5-1 and TRBJ1-4): KAGVTQTPRYLIKTRGQQVTLSCSPISGHRSVSWYQQTPGQGLQFLFEYFSETQRNKGNFPGRFSGRQFSNSRSEMNVSTLELGDSALYLCASSPGQSLFFGSGTQLSVL.

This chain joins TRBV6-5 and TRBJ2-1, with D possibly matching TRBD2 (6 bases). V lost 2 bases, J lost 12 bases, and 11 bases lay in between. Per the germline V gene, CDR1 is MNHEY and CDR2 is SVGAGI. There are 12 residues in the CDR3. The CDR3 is CASSYDWEVQFF. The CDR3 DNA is TGTGCCAGCAGTTACGACTGGGAGGTGCAGTTCTTC.

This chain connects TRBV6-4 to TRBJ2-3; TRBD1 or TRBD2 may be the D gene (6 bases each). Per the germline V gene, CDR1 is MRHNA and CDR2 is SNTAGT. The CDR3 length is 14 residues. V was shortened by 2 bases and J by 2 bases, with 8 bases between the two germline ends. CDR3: CASSDGGPTDTQYF. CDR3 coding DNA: TGTGCCAGCAGTGACGGGGGGCCCACAGATACGCAGTATTTT.

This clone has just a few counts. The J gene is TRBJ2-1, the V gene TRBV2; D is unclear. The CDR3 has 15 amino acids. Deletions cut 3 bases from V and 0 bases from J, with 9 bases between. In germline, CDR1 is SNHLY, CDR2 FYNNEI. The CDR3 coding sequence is TGTGCCAGCAGTGATGCTATGAGCTCCTACAATGAGCAGTTCTTC. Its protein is CASSDAMSSYNEQFF.

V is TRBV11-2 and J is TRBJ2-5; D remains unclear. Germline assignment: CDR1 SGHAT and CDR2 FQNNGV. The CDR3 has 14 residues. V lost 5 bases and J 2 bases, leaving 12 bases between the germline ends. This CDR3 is CASSPVYGQETQYF. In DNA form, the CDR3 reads TGTGCCAGCAGCCCCGTCTATGGGCAAGAGACCCAGTACTTC.

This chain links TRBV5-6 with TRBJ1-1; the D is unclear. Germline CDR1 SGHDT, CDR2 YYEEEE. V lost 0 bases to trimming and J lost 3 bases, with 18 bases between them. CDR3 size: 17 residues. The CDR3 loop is CASSLGGRVVEYTEAFF. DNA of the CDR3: TGTGCCAGCAGCTTGGGTGGGAGGGTGGTGGAGTACACTGAAGCTTTCTTT.

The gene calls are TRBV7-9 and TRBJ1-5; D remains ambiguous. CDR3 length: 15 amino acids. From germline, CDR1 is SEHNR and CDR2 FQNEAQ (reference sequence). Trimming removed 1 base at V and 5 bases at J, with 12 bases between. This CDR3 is CASSLGEGSDQPQHF. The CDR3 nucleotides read TGTGCCAGCAGCTTAGGGGAGGGTTCGGATCAGCCCCAGCATTTT.